The 30 T cell receptor beta chains below all came from one sample that was sequenced in a study of T cell responses to AZD1222 COVID-19 vaccine. Measured with immunoSEQ multiplex PCR; TCRdb has only the in-frame clones, and not every one. The profile shows more than 85,000 clones, 70% to 90% of them singletons. Material: peripheral blood, obtained on day 0 of AZD1222 vaccination. These receptors were taken from an adult in good health.

CDR3 protein: CASSRAGDQPQHF. CDR3 sequence (DNA): TGTGCCAGCTCACGGGCAGGGGATCAGCCCCAGCATTTT. V usage is TRBV18 and J usage is TRBJ1-5; the D gene is possibly TRBD1 (6 bases). V was pared by 4 bases and J by 5 bases, with 9 bases between. The CDR3 is 13 amino acids. CDR1 and CDR2 from the germline V gene are KGHSH and LQKENI.

V and J are TRBV11-2 and TRBJ1-1; D gene unclear. Trimming removed 2 bases at V and 2 bases at J, with 15 bases between. CDR3 length: 16 amino acids. Germline-derived CDR1 and CDR2 are SGHAT and FQNNGV. CDR3 nucleotides: TGTGCCAGCAGCTTAAAGGGCCCCTCGGATAACACTGAAGCTTTCTTT. Its translation is CASSLKGPSDNTEAFF.

The rearrangement links TRBV7-9 to TRBJ2-7; the match to TRBD1 covers 7 bases. The germline CDR1 and CDR2 sequences are SEHNR and FQNEAQ (reference sequence). The CDR3 runs to 13 residues. The trim removed 5 bases at V and 9 bases at J, leaving 10 bases unmatched. The CDR3 DNA sequence: TGTGCCAGCAGCGTTGAGGGGGCTGTACGGCAGTACTTC. This gives the protein CASSVEGAVRQYF.

The CDR3 DNA is TGTGCCAGCAGTGCGGGACCCACCTACGAGCAGTACTTC. Translated: CASSAGPTYEQYF. The rearrangement links TRBV12-3 or TRBV12-4 to TRBJ2-7; D might be TRBD2 (6 bases). V lost 5 bases and J 2 bases, leaving 10 bases between the germline ends. The CDR3 extends over 13 amino acids.

Here the CDR3 DNA reads TGTGCCACCAGTGATCCGGGACAGGGACCTTATGGCTACACCTTC. Amino acids: CATSDPGQGPYGYTF. The genes are TRBV24-1 and TRBJ1-2, with TRBD1 identical over 9 bases. CDR1 and CDR2 from the germline V gene are KGHDR and SFDVKD. The CDR3 extends over 15 amino acids. The trim removed 3 bases at V and 5 bases at J, leaving 6 bases unmatched.

The rearrangement uses TRBV7-2 and TRBJ1-4; 8 positions agree with TRBD1. CDR1 is SGHTA and CDR2 is FQGNSA in the germline V gene. CDR3 length equals 17 residues. The trim removed 1 base at V and 1 base at J, leaving 5 bases unmatched. The CDR3 here is CASSLGGQGRTNEKLFF. For the CDR3, the DNA is TGTGCCAGCAGCTTAGGAGGACAGGGCCGAACTAATGAAAAACTGTTTTTT.

V and J are TRBV18 and TRBJ1-1, with D possibly TRBD1 on 5 matching bases. Trimming took 4 bases from V and 1 from J, leaving 10 bases between them. The CDR3 sequence is 14 residues long. CDR1 KGHSH and CDR2 LQKENI come from the germline V gene. The CDR3 sequence is CASSRDAKNTEAFF. In DNA, the CDR3 is TGTGCCAGCTCACGGGACGCCAAGAACACTGAAGCTTTCTTT. Supplemented by reference TRBV18 and TRBJ1-1, the full variable domain reads NAGVMQNPRHLVRRRGQEARLRCSPMKGHSHVYWYRQLPEEGLKFMVYLQKENIIDESGMPKERFSAEFPKEGPSILRIQQVVRGDSAAYFCASSRDAKNTEAFFGQGTRLTVV.

This chain links TRBV28 with TRBJ1-2; D ambiguous. Trimming removed 5 bases from V and 8 bases from J, with 18 bases in between. Per germline, CDR1 MDHEN and CDR2 SYDVKM. This CDR3 is built from 14 residues. CDR3 in amino acids: CASSPPGDARGYTF. CDR3 coding DNA: TGTGCCAGCAGTCCCCCCGGGGATGCGCGGGGCTACACCTTC.

This chain connects TRBV24-1 to TRBJ2-3; 16 bases agree with TRBD2. This CDR3 region has 19 residues. After removal of 7 bases from V and 4 bases from J, the junction contained 13 bases not matched to a gene. The germline CDR1 and CDR2 sequences are KGHDR and SFDVKD. CDR3 residues: CATSLSAGLAGGVADTQYF. As DNA, the CDR3 is TGTGCCACCAGCCTCTCGGCGGGACTAGCGGGAGGGGTGGCAGATACGCAGTATTTT.

This clone was counted only a few times. The rearrangement links TRBV30 to TRBJ2-1; maybe TRBD2 (5 bases). CDR3 size: 11 residues. V was clipped by 4 bases and J by 10 bases, with 11 bases between them. Germline CDR1 reads GTSNPN; CDR2 reads SVGIG (reference sequence). The CDR3 sequence is CAWTQEREQFF. In nucleotides, the CDR3 is TGTGCCTGGACCCAGGAGCGGGAGCAGTTCTTC.

Here the CDR3 DNA reads TGTGCCACCGACGGACCTGAAGCTTTCTTT. Translating gives CATDGPEAFF. The genes are TRBV28 and TRBJ1-1; D gene ambiguous. This CDR3 contains 10 residues. Per the germline V gene, CDR1 is MDHEN and CDR2 is SYDVKM. V gave up 10 bases and J gave up 6 bases, with 9 bases separating them.

V is TRBV19 and J is TRBJ1-1; D is uncertain. The CDR3 covers 14 residues. V was trimmed by 3 bases and J by 0 bases, leaving 8 bases between them. The germline V gene has CDR1 LNHDA and CDR2 SQIVND (reference sequence). The CDR3 DNA sequence: TGTGCCAGTAGTATGGAGGGCATGAACACTGAAGCTTTCTTT. Amino acid sequence: CASSMEGMNTEAFF.

The CDR3 is CASTPFLAGASGRALHF. DNA for the CDR3: TGTGCCAGCACCCCTTTTTTAGCAGGGGCATCGGGGCGGGCCCTCCACTTT. This chain connects TRBV7-2 to TRBJ1-6; a possible D gene is TRBD1 (6 bases). The V and J ends lost 7 bases and 14 bases respectively, with 30 bases between them. This CDR3 is built from 17 residues. CDR1 and CDR2 from the germline V gene are SGHTA and FQGNSA.

This clone was recorded once. The chain links TRBV19 to TRBJ2-7, with 8 bases matching TRBD1. The CDR3 covers 14 residues. The trim removed 3 bases at V and 4 bases at J, leaving 5 bases unmatched. Germline V gives CDR1 LNHDA, CDR2 SQIVND (reference sequence). The CDR3 loop reads CASSIGNRGYEQYF. CDR3 in DNA: TGTGCCAGTAGTATTGGAAACAGGGGGTACGAGCAGTACTTC.

The chain carries TRBV27 and TRBJ1-4, with TRBD1 matching over 11 bases. CDR1 and CDR2 (germline): MNHEY, SMNVEV (reference sequence). CDR3 size: 15 residues. Unmatched junction bases numbered 7, after V lost 6 bases and J lost 7 bases. The CDR3: CASRSSGTGGEKLFF. The CDR3 DNA sequence: TGTGCCAGCAGGAGTTCCGGGACAGGGGGTGAAAAACTGTTTTTT.

This clone was picked up one time. The V gene is TRBV28, the J gene TRBJ1-5; no clear D gene. The CDR3 covers 16 residues. Trimming took 4 bases from V and 1 from J, leaving 14 bases between them. Germline loops: CDR1 MDHEN, CDR2 SYDVKM. The CDR3 nucleotides read TGTGCCAGCAGTTACGACCGCGGTGGGAGCAATCAGCCCCAGCATTTT. Encoded protein: CASSYDRGGSNQPQHF.

For the CDR3, the DNA is TGTGCCAGCGGGGACCGGGTCGAGCAGTTCTTC. Its translation: CASGDRVEQFF. This sequence joins TRBV7-2 and TRBJ2-1, with D perhaps matching TRBD1 or TRBD2 (5 bases each). Per the germline V gene, CDR1 is SGHTA and CDR2 is FQGNSA. This CDR3 is 11 amino acids long. Trimming cost V 8 bases and J 10 bases, with 12 bases left between them.

The chain employs TRBV19 and TRBJ1-2; D may be TRBD1 (5 bases). CDR3 size: 15 residues. The V gene's germline CDR1 is LNHDA and CDR2 SQIVND (reference sequence). The germline V and J ends were trimmed by 3 bases and 4 bases, with 15 bases remaining between them. The DNA for the CDR3 is TGTGCCAGTAGTATTACGGCGGGGACCAGCTATGGCTACACCTTC. It encodes CASSITAGTSYGYTF.

The V gene is TRBV3-1 (or the pseudogene TRBV3-2), the J gene TRBJ1-3, with D tentatively TRBD1 (5 bases). The CDR3 loop spans 14 amino acids. Between the trimmed V and J ends, which lost 4 bases and 0 bases, there was a span of 7 bases. CDR1 is LGHDT and CDR2 is YNNKEL in the germline V gene (reference sequence). The CDR3 bases are TGTGCCAGCAGCCCGACAGTCTCTGGAAACACCATATATTTT. Translation gives CASSPTVSGNTIYF.

The chain couples TRBV5-4 to TRBJ1-3; TRBD1 might be the D (6 bases). The CDR3 is 14 amino acids. Germline V gene data show CDR1 as SGHNT and CDR2 as YYREEE (reference sequence). With 4 bases removed from V and 7 bases from J, the gap between germline ends came to 15 bases. The CDR3 is CASSPAIGGNTIYF. CDR3 DNA sequence: TGTGCCAGCAGCCCGGCAATAGGGGGTAACACCATATATTTT.

CDR3 in amino acids: CASTRSGGQETQYF. CDR3 in DNA: TGTGCCAGCACCCGCTCTGGGGGCCAAGAGACCCAGTACTTC. This chain joins TRBV11-2 and TRBJ2-5; either TRBD1 or TRBD2 may supply D (5 bases each). The CDR3 is 14 amino acids. Trimming removed 7 bases from V and 1 base from J, with 13 bases in between. Germline V gene sequence: CDR1 SGHAT, CDR2 FQNNGV.

The chain is built from TRBV29-1 and TRBJ2-3; TRBD2 agrees at 13 bases. J was trimmed by 5 bases and V by 1 base; bases with no gene match: 6. The CDR3 is made up of 16 amino acids. Per germline, CDR1 SQVTM and CDR2 ANQGSEA. CDR3 in amino acids: CSVEGGRLAGGDTQYF. DNA for the CDR3: TGCAGCGTTGAAGGGGGGAGACTAGCGGGAGGAGATACGCAGTATTTT.

The rearrangement joins TRBV7-3 to TRBJ2-1; 7 bases agree with TRBD2. Germline CDR1 and CDR2: SGHTA and FQGTGA. V gave up 5 bases and J gave up 2 bases; unmatched junction bases: 6. The CDR3 contains 15 residues. In DNA form, the CDR3 reads TGTGCCAGCAGCCCCGGACTAGTAACCTACAATGAGCAGTTCTTC. It specifies CASSPGLVTYNEQFF.

V gene TRBV19 combines with J gene TRBJ2-7, with D perhaps matching TRBD1 (6 bases). V was clipped by 9 bases and J by 3 bases, with 21 bases between them. Germline values: CDR1 LNHDA, CDR2 SQIVND (reference sequence). The CDR3 covers 15 residues. The CDR3 coding sequence is TGTGCCAGCCACCCGGGCACTGACAGGTTCTACGAGCAGTACTTC. It is translated as CASHPGTDRFYEQYF.

This chain links TRBV19 with TRBJ2-7; tentatively, D is TRBD1 (6 bases). Germline lookup yields CDR1 LNHDA and CDR2 SQIVND (reference sequence). With 1 base removed from V and 2 bases from J, the gap between germline ends came to 12 bases. There are 15 residues in the CDR3. CDR3 DNA sequence: TGTGCCAGTAGTATAGCGGCAGGGGATGCCTACGAGCAGTACTTC. Translated, it gives CASSIAAGDAYEQYF.

This clone has a single count. This chain uses TRBV11-3 with TRBJ2-7; 15 nucleotides line up with TRBD2. Trimming at V came to 4 bases and at J to 7 bases, leaving 5 bases not matched to a gene. This CDR3 has 15 residues. From germline, CDR1 is SGHNT and CDR2 YENEEA. The CDR3 protein is CASSSGLAGGREQYF. The DNA for the CDR3 is TGTGCCAGCAGCTCGGGACTAGCGGGGGGAAGGGAGCAGTACTTC.

The rearrangement links TRBV2 to TRBJ1-5, with D perhaps matching TRBD1 (6 bases). Trimming left V 5 bases short and J 5 bases short, with 13 bases between. This CDR3 comprises 14 residues. The germline CDR1 and CDR2 sequences are SNHLY and FYNNEI. CDR3 nucleotide sequence: TGTGCCAGCAGTACTACAGGGTACTATCAGCCCCAGCATTTT. Translation: CASSTTGYYQPQHF.

The chain combines TRBV19 with TRBJ1-2; no clear D gene. V lost 3 bases and J lost 4, with 15 bases in between. The CDR3 is 15 amino acids. CDR1 is LNHDA, CDR2 SQIVND, per germline (reference sequence). The DNA for the CDR3 is TGTGCCAGTAGTATCGGACGCCAAGGATTCTATGGCTACACCTTC. This codes for CASSIGRQGFYGYTF.

This chain connects TRBV27 to TRBJ1-1; 7 bases match TRBD1. The CDR3 has 13 amino acids. V shed 3 bases and J 10 bases; nucleotides not matched to a gene: 8. CDR1 MNHEY and CDR2 SMNVEV come from the germline V gene (reference sequence). For the CDR3, the DNA is TGTGCCAGCAGTTTTTCCAGGGGGGTAGTAGCTTTCTTT. This sequence encodes CASSFSRGVVAFF.

The chain has TRBV6-2 or TRBV6-3 and TRBJ1-2, with D unclear. V was shortened by 0 bases and J by 2 bases, with 7 bases between the two germline ends. The germline V gene has CDR1 MNHEY and CDR2 SVGEGT. This CDR3 has 14 amino acids. The CDR3 is CASSYSPANYGYTF. CDR3 sequence (DNA): TGTGCCAGCAGTTACTCGCCCGCCAACTATGGCTACACCTTC.